The clone carrying this TCR beta chain has more than one count but fewer than ten. Its antigen is currently unknown. Germline CDR1 reads SGHDN; CDR2 reads FVKESK. V lost 4 bases and J lost 0, with 13 bases in between. The CDR3 consists of 17 residues. The source of the sample is a study of T cell responses to AZD1222 COVID-19 vaccine. Study-level findings and limits: Two AZD1222 administrations were followed by greater Spike-specific TCR breadth and depth. Donor demographics were predominantly white British with a female majority; clonal diversity may be underestimated.

Produced via immunoSEQ multiplex PCR; TCRdb's table is partial and in-frame only. The sample lists around 120,000 clones, about 86% occurring once. The rearrangement links TRBV14 to TRBJ1-6; D possibly corresponds to TRBD1 (5 bases). Material: peripheral blood, obtained 28 days after the second AZD1222 dose. The receptor was isolated from an adult who received the AZD1222 COVID-19 vaccine. CDR3 nucleotide sequence: TGTGCCAGCAGCCCAACACCAGGGAGCTCCTATAATTCACCCCTCCACTTT. It is translated as CASSPTPGSSYNSPLHF.